These 24 T cell receptor beta chains originate from one sample sequenced in a study of vaccination and CD4 T cells after COVID-19. The Oncomine TCR Beta short-read assay was applied to DNA of cultured CD4+ T cells. One entry per CDR3 protein results from TCRdb running MiXCR on the PCR reads. Of about 20,000 distinct CDR3 sequences in the sample, 52% were seen once. Treatment denoted: approximately nine-day PBMC culture with coronavirus spike peptide pools or control peptides (ViraFEST assay). No antigen is known for these receptors. The sample consisted of CD4+ T cells from blood, cultured in vitro. Receptor source: a human donor who had recovered from COVID-19.

This rearrangement joins TRBV4-1 to TRBJ2-2; 13 positions agree with TRBD2. Trimming cost V 1 base and J 5 bases; bases outside gene matches: 10. Germline CDR1 MGHRA, CDR2 YSYEKL. The CDR3 is 19 residues long. The CDR3 is CASSQVSVGLAGETGELFF. The DNA for the CDR3 is TGCGCCAGCAGCCAAGTGAGCGTAGGACTAGCGGGAGAGACCGGGGAGCTGTTTTTT.

V and J are TRBV19 and TRBJ1-2; the D gene is possibly TRBD1 (6 bases). Germline CDR1 is LNHDA and CDR2 is SQIVND (reference sequence). The CDR3 has 15 residues. The V end was cut by 7 bases, the J end by 0 bases, with 15 bases between. DNA of the CDR3: TGTGCCAGTACCCCGGGGGGGGCAGCTAACTATGGCTACACCTTC. Its translation: CASTPGGAANYGYTF.

The rearrangement links TRBV27 to TRBJ1-1; D is ambiguous. Germline values: CDR1 MNHEY, CDR2 SMNVEV (reference sequence). The length of the CDR3 is 13 residues. V was shortened by 5 bases and J by 2 bases, with 9 bases between the two germline ends. The CDR3 protein is CASSHSPNTEAFF. For the CDR3, the DNA is TGTGCCAGCAGTCACAGCCCCAACACTGAAGCTTTCTTT.

The rearrangement joins TRBV7-2 to TRBJ2-5; possibly TRBD1 for D (6 bases). The ends were cut back, 1 base at V and 4 bases at J, with 10 bases in the middle. Germline CDR1 SGHTA, CDR2 FQGNSA. This CDR3 region has 14 residues. The CDR3 protein is CASSLGGRIETQYF. CDR3 sequence (DNA): TGTGCCAGCAGCTTAGGGGGGCGCATAGAGACCCAGTACTTC.

V usage is TRBV7-9 and J usage is TRBJ2-2; D unclear. The germline CDR1 and CDR2 sequences are SEHNR and FQNEAQ (reference sequence). The CDR3 runs 14 residues. The V end was cut by 3 bases, the J end by 3 bases, with 8 bases between. DNA for the CDR3: TGTGCCAGCAGCTTGGGCTTGGACACCGGGGAGCTGTTTTTT. This codes for CASSLGLDTGELFF.

This clonotype was seen a handful of times. The chain joins TRBV7-8 to TRBJ2-7; D not resolved. Germline CDR1 reads SGHVS; CDR2 reads FQNEAQ. CDR3 length: 17 amino acids. With 1 base removed from V and 0 bases from J, the gap between germline ends came to 16 bases. The CDR3: CASSLGLSRFSSYEQYF. CDR3 in DNA: TGTGCCAGCAGCTTAGGGTTATCCAGATTCAGCTCCTACGAGCAGTACTTC.

The rearrangement links TRBV19 to TRBJ2-1; 7 bases fit TRBD1. This CDR3 is 14 amino acids long. Per the germline V gene, CDR1 is LNHDA and CDR2 is SQIVND (reference sequence). V lost 6 bases and J lost 8; bases outside the gene matches: 10. CDR3 sequence: CASSMDRPWDEQFF. CDR3 nucleotide sequence: TGTGCCAGTAGCATGGACAGGCCTTGGGATGAGCAGTTCTTC.

CDR3 in amino acids: CASSYGQSQETQYF. The CDR3 DNA reads as TGTGCCAGCAGCTACGGACAGAGCCAAGAGACCCAGTACTTC. V is TRBV7-9 and J is TRBJ2-5; D may be TRBD1 (6 bases). Looked up from germline, CDR1 is SEHNR and CDR2 is FQNEAQ (reference sequence). The CDR3 has 14 amino acids. The V end was cut by 4 bases, the J end by 1 base, with 10 bases between.

This clonotype appeared a few times. V and J are TRBV19 and TRBJ1-6, with D unclear. Germline CDR1 and CDR2: LNHDA and SQIVND (reference sequence). Trimming took off 4 bases at V and 11 bases at J, with 12 bases between the two ends. This CDR3 contains 13 residues. The CDR3 DNA reads as TGTGCCAGTAGTAACGGTCGTCTGACACCCCTCCACTTT. Protein sequence: CASSNGRLTPLHF.

This clonotype was seen more than once but under ten times. This chain links TRBV7-2 with TRBJ1-2; 9 nucleotides match TRBD1. The CDR3 contains 18 residues. V gave up 4 bases and J gave up 3 bases; unmatched junction bases: 15. Looked up from germline, CDR1 is SGHTA and CDR2 is FQGNSA. CDR3 protein: CASSSLLWTGQGHYGYTF. CDR3 sequence (DNA): TGTGCCAGCAGCTCGTTACTATGGACGGGACAGGGTCACTATGGCTACACCTTC.

The rearrangement uses TRBV30 and TRBJ2-5; 14 nucleotides match TRBD2. The germline gives CDR1 GTSNPN, CDR2 SVGIG (reference sequence). Trimming removed 0 bases from V and 2 bases from J; junction bases left unmatched: 8. The CDR3 covers 18 residues. The CDR3 nucleotides are TGTGCCTGGAGTGTACGGGGACTAGCGGGAGAGAGGCAAGAGACCCAGTACTTC. It is translated as CAWSVRGLAGERQETQYF.

This chain links TRBV6-1 with TRBJ1-5, with D possibly TRBD1 on 5 matching bases. V was clipped by 7 bases and J by 0 bases, with 19 bases between them. Germline CDR1 is MNHNS and CDR2 is SASEGT. The CDR3 loop spans 17 amino acids. This chain's CDR3 is CASTPIRQLYSNQPQHF. CDR3 in DNA: TGTGCCAGCACCCCTATTAGACAGCTTTATAGCAATCAGCCCCAGCATTTT.

This sequence joins TRBV27 and TRBJ1-6; 8 bases are shared with TRBD1. Losses at the gene ends were 10 bases for V and 7 bases for J; bases not matched to a gene: 18. The CDR3 has 17 amino acids. Germline V lookup: CDR1 MNHEY, CDR2 SMNVEV (reference sequence). DNA of the CDR3: TGTGCCAACGGGGGTTCCGCGACAGGGGACGACAATTCACCCCTCCACTTT. This translates into CANGGSATGDDNSPLHF.

A word on this clonotype: One end of the junction fails to match germline, which may point to a read error. This chain links TRBV7-3 with TRBJ2-7; D not resolved. The CDR3 runs 14 residues. Germline CDR1 SGHTA, CDR2 FQGTGA. This CDR3 reads CASSLTPGEHEQYF. In nucleotides, the CDR3 is TGTGCCAGCAGCTTAACTCCAGGCGAACACGAGCAATACTTC.

This clonotype was seen a few times. This rearrangement joins TRBV20-1 to TRBJ2-3, with 11 bases matching TRBD2. The trim removed 0 bases at V and 1 base at J, leaving 6 bases unmatched. The CDR3 has 17 residues. The germline gives CDR1 DFQATT, CDR2 SNEGSKA (reference sequence). The CDR3 here is CSARDRTSGPRTDTQYF. The CDR3, as DNA: TGCAGTGCTAGAGATCGGACTAGCGGGCCGCGCACAGATACGCAGTATTTT.

In DNA, the CDR3 is TGTGCCTGGAGCCGGGGAGGCGGGGGGGCCGGTAACACCGGGGAGCTGTTTTTT. This gives the protein CAWSRGGGGAGNTGELFF. The rearrangement joins TRBV30 to TRBJ2-2; 9 bases are a match to TRBD2. Per the germline V gene, CDR1 is GTSNPN and CDR2 is SVGIG (reference sequence). This CDR3 comprises 18 residues. V lost 3 bases to trimming and J lost 2 bases; unmatched junction nucleotides: 13.

The rearrangement joins TRBV7-8 to TRBJ2-3; 7 bases match TRBD1. From germline, CDR1 is SGHVS and CDR2 FQNEAQ. V lost 2 bases and J lost 10; bases outside the gene matches: 21. The CDR3 sequence is 18 residues long. CDR3 region: CASSLRGSDRVRVGAQYF. The CDR3 coding sequence is TGTGCCAGCAGCTTAAGGGGATCCGACAGGGTGCGTGTCGGAGCGCAGTATTTT.

The chain employs TRBV20-1 and TRBJ2-7, with 12 positions matching TRBD1. Unmatched junction bases numbered 6, after V lost 7 bases and J lost 5 bases. CDR1 and CDR2 (germline): DFQATT, SNEGSKA (reference sequence). This CDR3 spans 13 amino acids. The CDR3 DNA sequence: TGCAGTGTTGCGGGACAGGGGGCCCACGAGCAGTACTTC. Protein product: CSVAGQGAHEQYF.

This clonotype was counted only a few times. The rearrangement joins TRBV25-1 to TRBJ1-2; 7 bases fit TRBD1. This CDR3 spans 13 amino acids. Unmatched junction bases numbered 4, after V lost 5 bases and J lost 4 bases. Germline CDR1 MGHDK, CDR2 SYGVNS. CDR3 loop: CASSSTGTYGYTF. The CDR3 DNA reads as TGTGCCAGCAGTTCGACAGGGACCTATGGCTACACCTTC.

The table lists this clonotype with a few counts. The V and J genes are TRBV6-2 or TRBV6-3 and TRBJ2-7; TRBD2 matches 7 bases. Trimming cost V 8 bases and J 1 base; bases outside gene matches: 8. CDR1 MNHEY and CDR2 SVGEGT come from the germline V gene. The CDR3 runs to 14 residues. The CDR3 region is CASRLGRASYEQYF. DNA for the CDR3: TGTGCCAGCCGTCTAGGGAGGGCGTCCTACGAGCAGTACTTC.

The V call is TRBV29-1, the J call TRBJ2-5; TRBD2 matches 7 bases. CDR1 and CDR2 from the germline V gene are SQVTM and ANQGSEA. Trimming took 0 bases from V and 3 from J; bases not matched to a gene: 4. This CDR3 spans 14 amino acids. The CDR3 region has the DNA TGCAGCGTTGAAGATAGGCTAGCGGAAGAGACCCAGTACTTC. It codes for CSVEDRLAEETQYF.

The rearrangement joins TRBV5-1 to TRBJ2-3, with D possibly being TRBD2 (5 bases). Germline CDR1 reads SGHRS; CDR2 reads YFSETQ. This CDR3 comprises 15 residues. Trimming took 4 bases from V and 2 from J, leaving 14 bases between them. CDR3 in DNA: TGCGCCAGCAGCCCCGGAGGTGGAGTCACAGATACGCAGTATTTT. It codes for CASSPGGGVTDTQYF.

J is TRBJ1-1 and V is TRBV7-2, with a tentative D call TRBD1 (5 bases). The CDR3 covers 15 residues. Trimming pared 1 base from V and 1 base from J, leaving 10 bases between. Germline CDR1 SGHTA, CDR2 FQGNSA. CDR3 region: CASSLGAGGNTEAFF. In DNA, the CDR3 is TGTGCCAGCAGCTTAGGGGCGGGGGGGAACACTGAAGCTTTCTTT.

This clonotype was picked up one time. CDR3 DNA sequence: TGTGCCAGCAGTTACTCAGGGAGCGGGGGCTACACCTTC. It is translated as CASSYSGSGGYTF. The chain recombines TRBV6-5 with TRBJ1-2, with D unclear. Trimming took off 0 bases at V and 8 bases at J, with 10 bases between the two ends. Germline-derived CDR1 and CDR2 are MNHEY and SVGAGI. This CDR3 comprises 13 residues.